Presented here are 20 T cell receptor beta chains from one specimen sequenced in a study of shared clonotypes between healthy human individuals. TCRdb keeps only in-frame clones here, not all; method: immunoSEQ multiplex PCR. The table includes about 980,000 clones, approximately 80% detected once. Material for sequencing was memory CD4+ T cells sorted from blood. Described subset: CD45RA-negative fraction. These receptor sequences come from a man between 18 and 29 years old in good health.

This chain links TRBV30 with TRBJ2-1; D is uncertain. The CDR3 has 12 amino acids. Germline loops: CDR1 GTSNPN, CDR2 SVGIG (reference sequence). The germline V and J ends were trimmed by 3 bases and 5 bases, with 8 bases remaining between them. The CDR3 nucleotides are TGTGCCTGGAGATATAGCCACAATGAGCAGTTCTTC. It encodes CAWRYSHNEQFF.

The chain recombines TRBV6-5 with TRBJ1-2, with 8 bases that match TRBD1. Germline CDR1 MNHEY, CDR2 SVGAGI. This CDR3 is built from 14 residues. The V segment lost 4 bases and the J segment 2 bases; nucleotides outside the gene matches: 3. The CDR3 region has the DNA TGTGCCAGCAGTTTCGGACAGGGAAACTATGGCTACACCTTC. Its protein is CASSFGQGNYGYTF.

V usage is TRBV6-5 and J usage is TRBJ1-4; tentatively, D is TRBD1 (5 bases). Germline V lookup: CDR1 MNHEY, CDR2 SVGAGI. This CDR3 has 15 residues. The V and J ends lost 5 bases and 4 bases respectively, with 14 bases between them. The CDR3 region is CASSNLDSLNEKLFF. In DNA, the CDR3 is TGTGCCAGCAGTAATCTTGACAGCCTTAATGAAAAACTGTTTTTT.

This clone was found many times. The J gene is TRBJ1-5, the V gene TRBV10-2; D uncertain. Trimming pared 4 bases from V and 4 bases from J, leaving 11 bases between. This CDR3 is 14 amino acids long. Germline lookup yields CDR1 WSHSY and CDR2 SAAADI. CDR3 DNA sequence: TGCGCCAGCAGTGTCATGGAGGAGAATCAGCCCCAGCATTTT. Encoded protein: CASSVMEENQPQHF.

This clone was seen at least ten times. CDR3 in amino acids: CASSPRGAGTDTQYF. CDR3 nucleotide sequence: TGTGCCAGCAGCCCTCGGGGGGCCGGGACAGATACGCAGTATTTT. The chain links TRBV11-2 to TRBJ2-3, with TRBD2 as a possible D gene (7 bases). V dropped 5 bases and J dropped 3 bases, with 15 bases sitting between them. This CDR3 is built from 15 residues. Germline-derived CDR1 and CDR2 are SGHAT and FQNNGV.

The CDR3 region has the DNA TGTGCCAGTAGTATTTCGGGGCGTTTGAACGAGCAGTTCTTC. Protein: CASSISGRLNEQFF. The chain links TRBV19 to TRBJ2-1, with D perhaps assigned TRBD1 or TRBD2 (5 bases each). Trimming took off 3 bases at V and 10 bases at J, with 16 bases between the two ends. The germline CDR1 and CDR2 sequences are LNHDA and SQIVND (reference sequence). The CDR3 is made up of 14 amino acids. Full variable domain (rest looked up from reference TRBV19 and TRBJ2-1): DGGITQSPKYLFRKEGQNVTLSCEQNLNHDAMYWYRQDPGQGLRLIYYSQIVNDFQKGDIAEGYSVSREKKESFPLTVTSAQKNPTAFYLCASSISGRLNEQFFGPGTRLTVL.

CDR3 loop: CASSRGLPEQFF. CDR3 nucleotide sequence: TGTGCCAGCAGCCGAGGACTTCCCGAGCAGTTCTTC. V usage is TRBV5-4 and J usage is TRBJ2-1, with D perhaps TRBD2 (5 bases). The CDR3 sequence is 12 residues long. With 4 bases removed from V and 10 bases from J, the gap between germline ends came to 12 bases. Germline V CDR1 and CDR2: SGHNT, YYREEE (reference sequence).

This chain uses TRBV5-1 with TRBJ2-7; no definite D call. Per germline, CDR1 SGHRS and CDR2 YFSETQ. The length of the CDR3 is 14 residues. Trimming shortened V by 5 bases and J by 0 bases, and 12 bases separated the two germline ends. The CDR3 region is CASSEGMGSYEQYF. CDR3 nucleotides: TGCGCCAGCAGTGAAGGTATGGGCTCCTACGAGCAGTACTTC.

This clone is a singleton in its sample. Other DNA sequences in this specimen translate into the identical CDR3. The CDR3 nucleotides are TGCAGCGTAGCCGGGACAAATGAGCAGTTCTTC. Residues: CSVAGTNEQFF. The genes are TRBV29-1 and TRBJ2-1, with D perhaps TRBD1 (6 bases). From germline, CDR1 is SQVTM and CDR2 ANQGSEA. There are 11 residues in the CDR3. Trimming took 6 bases from V and 7 from J, leaving 10 bases between them.

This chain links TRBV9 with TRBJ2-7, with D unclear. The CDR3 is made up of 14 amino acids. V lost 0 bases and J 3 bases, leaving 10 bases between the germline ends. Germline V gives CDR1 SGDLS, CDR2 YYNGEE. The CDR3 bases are TGTGCCAGCAGCGTAGACTTTATAGGCTACGAGCAGTACTTC. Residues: CASSVDFIGYEQYF.

The CDR3: CSVDLDRGNTEAFF. The CDR3 DNA reads as TGCAGCGTGGACCTTGATCGGGGGAACACTGAAGCTTTCTTT. V and J are TRBV29-1 and TRBJ1-1; D remains ambiguous. V gave up 6 bases and J gave up 1 base, with 15 bases separating them. This CDR3 spans 14 amino acids. CDR1 is SQVTM, CDR2 ANQGSEA, per germline. Filled out from reference TRBV29-1 and TRBJ1-1, the complete variable domain reads SAVISQKPSRDICQRGTSLTIQCQVDSQVTMMFWYRQQPGQSLTLIATANQGSEATYESGFVIDKFPISRPNLTFSTLTVSNMSPEDSSIYLCSVDLDRGNTEAFFGQGTRLTVV.

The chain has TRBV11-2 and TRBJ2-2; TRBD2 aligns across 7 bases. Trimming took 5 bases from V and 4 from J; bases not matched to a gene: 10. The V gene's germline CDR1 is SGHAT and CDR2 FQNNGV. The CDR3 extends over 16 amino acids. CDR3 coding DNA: TGTGCCAGCAGCAAGGTCGGGACTACCCTCACCGGGGAGCTGTTTTTT. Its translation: CASSKVGTTLTGELFF.

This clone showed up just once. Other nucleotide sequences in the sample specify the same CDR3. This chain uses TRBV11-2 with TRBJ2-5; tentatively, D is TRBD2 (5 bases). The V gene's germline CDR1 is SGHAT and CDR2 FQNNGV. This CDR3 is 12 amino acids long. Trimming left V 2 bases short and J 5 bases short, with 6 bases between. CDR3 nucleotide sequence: TGTGCCAGCAGCTTACGCGGGGAGACCCAGTACTTC. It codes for CASSLRGETQYF.

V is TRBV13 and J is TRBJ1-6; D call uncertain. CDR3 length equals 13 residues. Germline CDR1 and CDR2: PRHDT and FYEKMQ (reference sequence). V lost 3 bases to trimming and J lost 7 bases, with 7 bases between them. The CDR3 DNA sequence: TGTGCCAGCAGCTTGGGTGTCAATTCACCCCTCCACTTT. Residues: CASSLGVNSPLHF.

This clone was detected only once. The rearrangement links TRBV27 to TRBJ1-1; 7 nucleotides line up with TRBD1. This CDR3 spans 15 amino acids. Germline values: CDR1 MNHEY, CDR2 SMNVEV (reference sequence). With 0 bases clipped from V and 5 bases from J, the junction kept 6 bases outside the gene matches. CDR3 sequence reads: CASSLSAGGITEAFF. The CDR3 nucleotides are TGTGCCAGCAGTTTATCGGCAGGGGGAATAACTGAAGCTTTCTTT.

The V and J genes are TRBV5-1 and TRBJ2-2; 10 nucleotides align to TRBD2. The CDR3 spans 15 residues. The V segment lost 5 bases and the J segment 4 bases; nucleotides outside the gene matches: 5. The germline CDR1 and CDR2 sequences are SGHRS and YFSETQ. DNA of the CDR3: TGCGCCAGCAGGTGGCCTAGCGGGAGCACCGGGGAGCTGTTTTTT. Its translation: CASRWPSGSTGELFF.

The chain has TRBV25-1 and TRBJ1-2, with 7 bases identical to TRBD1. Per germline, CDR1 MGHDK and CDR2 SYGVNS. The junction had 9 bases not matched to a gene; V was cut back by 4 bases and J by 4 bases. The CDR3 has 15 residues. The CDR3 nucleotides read TGTGCCAGCAGTGCCCGACAGGGTGGGACCTATGGCTACACCTTC. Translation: CASSARQGGTYGYTF.

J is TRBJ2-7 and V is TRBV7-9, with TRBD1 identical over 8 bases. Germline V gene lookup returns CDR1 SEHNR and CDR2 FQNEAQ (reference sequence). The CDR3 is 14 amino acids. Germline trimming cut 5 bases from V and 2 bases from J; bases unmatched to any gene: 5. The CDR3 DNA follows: TGTGCCAGCAGCCAGTTGGGACAGGCCTACGAGCAGTACTTC. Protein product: CASSQLGQAYEQYF.

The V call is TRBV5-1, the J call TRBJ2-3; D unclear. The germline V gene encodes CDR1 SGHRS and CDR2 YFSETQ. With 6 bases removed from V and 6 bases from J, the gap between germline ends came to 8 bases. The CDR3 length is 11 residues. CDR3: CASKESDTQYF. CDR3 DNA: TGCGCCAGCAAAGAGAGCGATACGCAGTATTTT.

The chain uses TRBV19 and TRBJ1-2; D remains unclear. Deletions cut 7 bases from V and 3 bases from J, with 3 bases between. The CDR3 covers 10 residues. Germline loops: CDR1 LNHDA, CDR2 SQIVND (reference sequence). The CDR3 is CASKDYGYTF. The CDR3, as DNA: TGTGCCAGTAAAGACTATGGCTACACCTTC.